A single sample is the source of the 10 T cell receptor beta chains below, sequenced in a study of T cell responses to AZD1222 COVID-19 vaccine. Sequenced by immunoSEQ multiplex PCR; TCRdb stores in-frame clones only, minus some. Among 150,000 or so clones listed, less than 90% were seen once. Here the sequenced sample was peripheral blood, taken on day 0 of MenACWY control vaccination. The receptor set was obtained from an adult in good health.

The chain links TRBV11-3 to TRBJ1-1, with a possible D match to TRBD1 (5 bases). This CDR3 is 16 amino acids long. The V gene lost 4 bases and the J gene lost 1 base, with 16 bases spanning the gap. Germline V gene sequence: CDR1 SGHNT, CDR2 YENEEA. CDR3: CASSYPSVQGNTEAFF. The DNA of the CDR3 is TGTGCCAGCAGCTACCCATCCGTGCAGGGGAACACTGAAGCTTTCTTT.

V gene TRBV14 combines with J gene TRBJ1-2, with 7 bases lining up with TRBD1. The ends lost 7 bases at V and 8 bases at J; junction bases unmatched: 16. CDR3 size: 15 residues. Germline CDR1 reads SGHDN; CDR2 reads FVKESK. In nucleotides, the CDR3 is TGTGCCAGCACGCCAAGTGGCCTCAGGGGGGGCGGCTACACCTTC. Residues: CASTPSGLRGGGYTF.

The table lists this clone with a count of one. CDR3 sequence: CASSLVIAGGTDTQYF. CDR3 sequence (DNA): TGTGCCAGCAGCTTAGTGATAGCGGGGGGCACAGATACGCAGTATTTT. The genes are TRBV11-2 and TRBJ2-3; TRBD2 agrees at 9 bases. Germline CDR1 is SGHAT and CDR2 is FQNNGV. V was pared by 1 base and J by 1 base, with 3 bases of the junction left unmatched. This CDR3 spans 16 amino acids.

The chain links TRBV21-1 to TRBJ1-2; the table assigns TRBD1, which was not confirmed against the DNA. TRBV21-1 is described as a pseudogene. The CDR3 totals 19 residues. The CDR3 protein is CASSKDSKGRAQLNYGYTF. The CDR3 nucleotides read TGTGCCAGCAGCAAAGACTCGAAGGGCAGGGCCCAACTTAACTATGGCTACACCTTC.

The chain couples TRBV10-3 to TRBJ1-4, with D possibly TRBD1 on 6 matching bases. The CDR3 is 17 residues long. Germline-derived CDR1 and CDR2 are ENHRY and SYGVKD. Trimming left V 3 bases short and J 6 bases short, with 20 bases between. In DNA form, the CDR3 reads TGTGCCATCAGTGACTGGGGGGGTGACAGGAAGGATGAAAAACTGTTTTTT. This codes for CAISDWGGDRKDEKLFF.

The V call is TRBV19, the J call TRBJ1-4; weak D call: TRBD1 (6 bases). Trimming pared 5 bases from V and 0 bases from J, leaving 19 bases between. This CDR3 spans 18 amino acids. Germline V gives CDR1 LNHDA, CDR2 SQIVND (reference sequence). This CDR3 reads CASSPRGGSVATNEKLFF. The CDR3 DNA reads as TGTGCCAGTAGTCCGCGGGGGGGCTCGGTTGCAACTAATGAAAAACTGTTTTTT.

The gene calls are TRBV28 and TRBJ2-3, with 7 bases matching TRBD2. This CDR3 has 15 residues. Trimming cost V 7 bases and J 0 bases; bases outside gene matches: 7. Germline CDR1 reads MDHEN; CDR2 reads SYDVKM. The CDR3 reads CASNLGGVSTDTQYF. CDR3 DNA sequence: TGTGCCAGCAACCTTGGGGGGGTTAGCACAGATACGCAGTATTTT.

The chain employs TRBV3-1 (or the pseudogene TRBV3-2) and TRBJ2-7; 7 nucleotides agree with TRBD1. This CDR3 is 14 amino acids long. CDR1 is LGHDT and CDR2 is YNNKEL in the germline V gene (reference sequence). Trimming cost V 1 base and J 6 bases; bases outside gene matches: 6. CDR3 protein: CASSQGQGSGEQYF. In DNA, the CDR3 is TGTGCCAGCAGCCAAGGACAGGGATCGGGCGAGCAGTACTTC.

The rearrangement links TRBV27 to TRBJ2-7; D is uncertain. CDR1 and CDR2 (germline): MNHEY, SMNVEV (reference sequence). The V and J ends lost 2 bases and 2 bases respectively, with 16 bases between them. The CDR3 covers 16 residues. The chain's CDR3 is CASSLGREGPTYEQYF. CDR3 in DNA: TGTGCCAGCAGTTTAGGGCGCGAAGGACCCACCTACGAGCAGTACTTC.

This chain's CDR3 is CASSPGTGLAGGILYNEQFF. Written as DNA, the CDR3 is TGTGCCAGCAGTCCCGGGACAGGCCTAGCGGGAGGAATTCTTTACAATGAGCAGTTCTTC. V usage is TRBV6-6 and J usage is TRBJ2-1; 11 nucleotides agree with TRBD2. CDR1 and CDR2 (germline): MNHNY, SVGAGI (reference sequence). This CDR3 contains 20 residues. The V segment lost 5 bases and the J segment 4 bases; nucleotides outside the gene matches: 19.